Listed below are T cell receptor beta chains from one sample, sequenced in a study of blood T cell repertoires in COVID-19. TCRdb keeps only in-frame clones here, not all; method: immunoSEQ multiplex PCR. This table holds tens of thousands of clones, 80% to 85% found once. The sequencing sample was made of peripheral blood. These receptors were obtained from a woman aged 55 to 70 with acute or convalescent COVID-19. CDR3s include the opening cysteine and the closing phenylalanine or tryptophan. D genes are given only for firm matches. Clone size is given for some rows only: seen once, a few or many times, or a class if the clone is expanded.

V gene,D gene,J gene,clone size,CDR3 DNA,CDR3 protein
TRBV30,TRBD1,TRBJ2-7,.,TGTGCCTGGGACAGGGGTTTAGCCTACGAGCAGTACTTC,CAWDRGLAYEQYF
TRBV2,TRBD1,TRBJ1-1,once,TGTGCCAGCAGAGGGGGCATGGGGAACACTGAAGCTTTCTTT,CASRGGMGNTEAFF
TRBV7-8,.,TRBJ1-3,.,TGTGCCAGCAGCCCCCCATTGGGCGGGGGGGTCACCATATATTTT,CASSPPLGGGVTIYF
TRBV7-3,.,TRBJ1-2,.,TGTGCCAGCAGCTTAAACACGGGGAACTATGGCTACACCTTC,CASSLNTGNYGYTF
TRBV12-3/TRBV12-4,.,TRBJ1-4,.,TGTGCCAGCAGTTTACCCGGACAGGAAAAACTGTTTTTT,CASSLPGQEKLFF
TRBV5-1,.,TRBJ2-1,.,TGCGCCAGCAGCCCTTCCCCCCACACCGACAATGAGCAGTTCTTC,CASSPSPHTDNEQFF
TRBV5-4,.,TRBJ1-2,once,TGTGCCAGCAGCCCTGGTCAGTCCCGTGGCTACACCTTC,CASSPGQSRGYTF
TRBV6-5,TRBD2,TRBJ2-2,.,TGTGCCAGCACGGAGTTAGCGGGTTTCACCGGGGAGCTGTTTTTT,CASTELAGFTGELFF
TRBV9,TRBD2,TRBJ2-6,.,TGTGCCAGCAGCGTAGATCAGGGACTATCTGGGGCCAACGTCCTGACTTTC,CASSVDQGLSGANVLTF
TRBV7-3,.,TRBJ1-5,.,TGTGCCAGCAGCTTAACGCCGGGGAGCAATCAGCCCCAGCATTTT,CASSLTPGSNQPQHF
TRBV11-2,TRBD2,TRBJ2-7,.,TGTGCCAGCAGCTCCCCCCGACTAGCGGGCAGGTTCTACGAGCAGTACTTC,CASSSPRLAGRFYEQYF
TRBV20-1,.,TRBJ2-7,few,TGCAGTGCTAGTGGAGCAGGGTTTTCCTACGAGCAGTACTTC,CSASGAGFSYEQYF
TRBV18,TRBD1,TRBJ2-1,.,TGTGCCAGCTCACCGACAGGGAGTTCCTACAATGAGCAGTTCTTC,CASSPTGSSYNEQFF
TRBV5-1,.,TRBJ2-7,.,TGCGCCAGCAGCTTTGCGGTTGAGCAGTACTTC,CASSFAVEQYF